Below, one TCR beta chain is given with its context. This CDR3 has 16 residues. CDR1 and CDR2 (germline): MNHEY, SVGAGI. Trimming cost V 0 bases and J 4 bases, with 15 bases left between them. The data derive from a study of OX40 agonist ivuxolimab in advanced cancers. On the study more broadly: Three dose-escalation patients had partial responses: one with hepatocellular carcinoma and two with cutaneous melanoma.

Data came from immunoSEQ multiplex PCR; TCRdb stores just in-frame clones and leaves some out. The sample yields under 25,000 clones, just under 75% seen once. The sequencing here drew on CD4+ or CD8+ T cells sorted from blood, taken in a trial of the OX40 agonist ivuxolimab. This clonotype was obtained from an adult with an advanced solid tumor such as melanoma, head and neck, liver or kidney cancer. The genes are TRBV6-5 and TRBJ1-1, with a tentative D call TRBD1 (5 bases). The CDR3, as DNA: TGTGCCAGCAGTTACTCGGGTCGGGACGGTCCCACTGAAGCTTTCTTT. This sequence encodes CASSYSGRDGPTEAFF.